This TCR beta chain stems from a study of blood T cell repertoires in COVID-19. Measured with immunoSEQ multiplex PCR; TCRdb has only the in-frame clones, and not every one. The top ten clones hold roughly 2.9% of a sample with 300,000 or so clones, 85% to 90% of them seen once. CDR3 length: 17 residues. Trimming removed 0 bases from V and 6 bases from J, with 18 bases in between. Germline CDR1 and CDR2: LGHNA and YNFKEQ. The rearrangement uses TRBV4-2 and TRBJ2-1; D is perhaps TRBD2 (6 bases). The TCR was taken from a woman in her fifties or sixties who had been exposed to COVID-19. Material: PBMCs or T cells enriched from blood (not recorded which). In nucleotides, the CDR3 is TGTGCCAGCAGCCAAGATCCCGCGGGGACCCACGGCAATGAGCAGTTCTTC. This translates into CASSQDPAGTHGNEQFF.